The rows below give T cell receptor beta chains drawn from one sample of a study of CD8+ T cells in alopecia areata. Generated by immunoSEQ multiplex PCR, the TCRdb table keeps only in-frame clones and is missing some. The profile covers approximately 110,000 clones, with around three fifths appearing a single time and 9.5% to 15% taken by the ten largest. The material was CD8+ T cells sorted from blood, obtained at week 24, from a patient treated with tofacitinib. The receptor source for this set is a human donor with alopecia areata. The CDR3 runs from the conserved cysteine through the conserved F or W. Each record gives: V gene, D gene, J gene, clone size, CDR3 DNA, CDR3 protein. A D gene is named only where the DNA matches it firmly. Clone size is given for some rows only: seen once, a few or many times, or a class if the clone is expanded.

v_call: TRBV15; d_call: TRBD2; j_call: TRBJ2-5; clone_size: -; cdr3_nt: TGTGCCACCAGCTCCTGGGCTAGCGGCCGGTCAGAGACCCAGTACTTC; cdr3_aa: CATSSWASGRSETQYF
v_call: TRBV2; d_call: -; j_call: TRBJ2-7; clone_size: -; cdr3_nt: TGTGCCAGCAACGGGGGCTACGAGCAGTACTTC; cdr3_aa: CASNGGYEQYF
v_call: TRBV7-8; d_call: -; j_call: TRBJ2-2; clone_size: -; cdr3_nt: TGTGCCAGCAGCGCCTCGGGGGCCGGGGAGCTGTTTTTT; cdr3_aa: CASSASGAGELFF
v_call: TRBV30; d_call: -; j_call: TRBJ1-4; clone_size: -; cdr3_nt: TGTGCCTGGAGTGCAGGGCTTACCGACGATGAAAAACTGTTTTTT; cdr3_aa: CAWSAGLTDDEKLFF
v_call: TRBV5-4; d_call: -; j_call: TRBJ1-1; clone_size: few; cdr3_nt: TGTGCCAGCAGCTTGGACCCCGGACAGAGAACTGAAGCTTTCTTT; cdr3_aa: CASSLDPGQRTEAFF
v_call: TRBV29-1; d_call: TRBD2; j_call: TRBJ2-7; clone_size: -; cdr3_nt: TGCAGCGTCGCGGGAGGGCAGTCCTACGAGCAGTACTTC; cdr3_aa: CSVAGGQSYEQYF
v_call: TRBV19; d_call: -; j_call: TRBJ1-5; clone_size: -; cdr3_nt: TGTGCCAGTAACACTCATAGCAATCAGCCCCAGCATTTT; cdr3_aa: CASNTHSNQPQHF
v_call: TRBV7-3; d_call: -; j_call: TRBJ1-1; clone_size: medium-sized; cdr3_nt: TGTGCCAGCAGCCCGGGACTTTTGGGCACTGAAGCTTTCTTT; cdr3_aa: CASSPGLLGTEAFF
v_call: TRBV9; d_call: -; j_call: TRBJ1-2; clone_size: few; cdr3_nt: TGTGCCAGCAGCCCGGGCTTGACAGTGAACTATGGCTACACCTTC; cdr3_aa: CASSPGLTVNYGYTF
v_call: TRBV30; d_call: -; j_call: TRBJ1-6; clone_size: -; cdr3_nt: TGTGCCTGGAAACATGAGAACTATAATTCACCCCTCCACTTT; cdr3_aa: CAWKHENYNSPLHF
v_call: TRBV29-1; d_call: -; j_call: TRBJ2-7; clone_size: -; cdr3_nt: TGCAGCGTTGAAGTTGAGGTAGGGACGGGCGAGCAGTACTTC; cdr3_aa: CSVEVEVGTGEQYF
v_call: TRBV7-2; d_call: -; j_call: TRBJ2-3; clone_size: -; cdr3_nt: TGTGCCAGCAGCCCCCCGACCGGGACCGCAACAGATACGCAGTATTTT; cdr3_aa: CASSPPTGTATDTQYF
v_call: TRBV27; d_call: TRBD1; j_call: TRBJ2-1; clone_size: -; cdr3_nt: TGTGCCAGCAGTTCCGGGACAGGGGGCAATGAGCAGTTCTTC; cdr3_aa: CASSSGTGGNEQFF
v_call: TRBV4-3; d_call: -; j_call: TRBJ1-5; clone_size: few; cdr3_nt: TGCGCCAGCAGCCAAGATGCAGGTGGCGGGGGACAGCCCCAGCATTTT; cdr3_aa: CASSQDAGGGGQPQHF
v_call: TRBV9; d_call: -; j_call: TRBJ2-3; clone_size: -; cdr3_nt: TGTGCCAGCGAATCCGGGACTTCTAGCACAGATACGCAGTATTTT; cdr3_aa: CASESGTSSTDTQYF
v_call: TRBV19; d_call: -; j_call: TRBJ1-1; clone_size: -; cdr3_nt: TGTGCCAGTAGTAACCGGGAGCTAGGATCGGACACTGAAGCTTTCTTT; cdr3_aa: CASSNRELGSDTEAFF
v_call: TRBV5-1; d_call: TRBD1; j_call: TRBJ2-7; clone_size: -; cdr3_nt: TGCGCCAGCAGGGGGACAGGGGGATACTACTACGAGCAGTACTTC; cdr3_aa: CASRGTGGYYYEQYF
v_call: TRBV29-1; d_call: -; j_call: TRBJ1-1; clone_size: once; cdr3_nt: TGCAGCGTTGAGGGCGGCTCCAACACTGAAGCTTTCTTT; cdr3_aa: CSVEGGSNTEAFF
v_call: TRBV2; d_call: -; j_call: TRBJ2-7; clone_size: -; cdr3_nt: TGTGCCAGCAGTGCCGGGGCCTACGAGCAGTACTTC; cdr3_aa: CASSAGAYEQYF
v_call: TRBV27; d_call: TRBD1; j_call: TRBJ1-2; clone_size: -; cdr3_nt: TGTGCCAGCAGTTCCCTCGGACAGGTCTATGGCTACACCTTC; cdr3_aa: CASSSLGQVYGYTF
v_call: TRBV19; d_call: TRBD1; j_call: TRBJ1-5; clone_size: few; cdr3_nt: TGTGCCAGTAGAAAGGACAGGGGAGTCGACAATCAGCCCCAGCATTTT; cdr3_aa: CASRKDRGVDNQPQHF
v_call: TRBV4-3; d_call: -; j_call: TRBJ1-6; clone_size: few; cdr3_nt: TGCGCCAGCAGCCAATTATCTGGGGCCTCCTATAATTCACCCCTCCACTTT; cdr3_aa: CASSQLSGASYNSPLHF
v_call: TRBV7-2; d_call: -; j_call: TRBJ2-3; clone_size: few; cdr3_nt: TGTGCCAGCAGCCCAAACGGCAGAAACACAGATACGCAGTATTTT; cdr3_aa: CASSPNGRNTDTQYF
v_call: TRBV27; d_call: TRBD1; j_call: TRBJ2-7; clone_size: -; cdr3_nt: TGTGCCAGCAGTTTCGGGACAGCCTACGAGCAGTACTTC; cdr3_aa: CASSFGTAYEQYF
v_call: TRBV4-1; d_call: TRBD1; j_call: TRBJ1-2; clone_size: -; cdr3_nt: TGCGCCAGCAGCTCGCACAGGGGCACATCCAACTATGGCTACACCTTC; cdr3_aa: CASSSHRGTSNYGYTF
v_call: TRBV10-3; d_call: -; j_call: TRBJ2-3; clone_size: few; cdr3_nt: TGTGCCATCAGTGAGTCGGAAGATAGCACAGATACGCAGTATTTT; cdr3_aa: CAISESEDSTDTQYF
v_call: TRBV30; d_call: -; j_call: TRBJ1-1; clone_size: few; cdr3_nt: TGTGCCTGGACCGTAGACACAGACACTGAAGCTTTCTTT; cdr3_aa: CAWTVDTDTEAFF
v_call: TRBV6-4; d_call: TRBD1; j_call: TRBJ1-2; clone_size: -; cdr3_nt: TGTGCCAGCAGTGACTCTGAGACAGGGGGCGGCTACACCTTC; cdr3_aa: CASSDSETGGGYTF
v_call: TRBV4-2; d_call: -; j_call: TRBJ1-5; clone_size: -; cdr3_nt: TGTGCCAGCAGCACCGGGAGCCATCAGCCCCAGCATTTT; cdr3_aa: CASSTGSHQPQHF
v_call: TRBV25-1; d_call: -; j_call: TRBJ2-3; clone_size: -; cdr3_nt: TGTGCCAGCGCTCCCTCCCGGGACTTCACAGATACGCAGTATTTT; cdr3_aa: CASAPSRDFTDTQYF